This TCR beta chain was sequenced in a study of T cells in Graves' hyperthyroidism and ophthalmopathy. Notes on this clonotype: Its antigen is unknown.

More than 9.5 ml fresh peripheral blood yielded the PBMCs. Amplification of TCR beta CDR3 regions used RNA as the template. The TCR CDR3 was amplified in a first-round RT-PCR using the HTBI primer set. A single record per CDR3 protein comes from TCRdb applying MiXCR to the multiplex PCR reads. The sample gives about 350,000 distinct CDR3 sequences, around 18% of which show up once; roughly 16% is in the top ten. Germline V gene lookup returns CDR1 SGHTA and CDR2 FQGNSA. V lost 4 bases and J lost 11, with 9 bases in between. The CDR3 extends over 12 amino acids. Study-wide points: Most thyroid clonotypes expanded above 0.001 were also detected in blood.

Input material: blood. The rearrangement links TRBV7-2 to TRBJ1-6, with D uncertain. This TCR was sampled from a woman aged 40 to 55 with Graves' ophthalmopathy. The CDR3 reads CASSSNWPPLHF. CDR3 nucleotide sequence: TGTGCCAGCAGCTCCAACTGGCCACCCCTCCACTTT.